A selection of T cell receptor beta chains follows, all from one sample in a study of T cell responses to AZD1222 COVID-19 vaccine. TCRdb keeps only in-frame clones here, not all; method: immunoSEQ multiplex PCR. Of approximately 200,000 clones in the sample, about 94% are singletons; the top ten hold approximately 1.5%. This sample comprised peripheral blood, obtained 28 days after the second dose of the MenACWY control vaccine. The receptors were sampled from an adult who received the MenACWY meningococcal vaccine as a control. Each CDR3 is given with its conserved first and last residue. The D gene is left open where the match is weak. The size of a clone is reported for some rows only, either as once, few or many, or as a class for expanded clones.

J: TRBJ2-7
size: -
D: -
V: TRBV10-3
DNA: TGTGCCATCAGTGAGGAGAGGGCATCCTACTACGAGCAGTACTTC
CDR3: CAISEERASYYEQYF

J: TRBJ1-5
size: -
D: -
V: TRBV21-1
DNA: TGTGCCAGCAGCAGGGGGGGCGCCCCCAATTCCGGTCAGCCCCAGCATTTT
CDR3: CASSRGGAPNSGQPQHF

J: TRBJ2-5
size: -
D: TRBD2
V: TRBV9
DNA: TGTGCCAGCAGCGTAGCAGGGACTAGCGGGAACCAAGAGACCCAGTACTTC
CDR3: CASSVAGTSGNQETQYF

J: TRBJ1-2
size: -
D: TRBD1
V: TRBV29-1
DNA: TGCAGCGTTGGGTTGACAGGGGAGAACTATGGCTACACCTTC
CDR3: CSVGLTGENYGYTF

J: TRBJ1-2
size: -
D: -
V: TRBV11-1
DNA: TGTGCCAGCAGCCAGGTGGACAGCCCTAACTATGGCTACACCTTC
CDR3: CASSQVDSPNYGYTF

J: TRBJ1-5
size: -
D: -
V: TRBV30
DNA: TGTGCCTGGAGTGAAGGTGGGGATCAGCCCCAGCATTTT
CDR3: CAWSEGGDQPQHF

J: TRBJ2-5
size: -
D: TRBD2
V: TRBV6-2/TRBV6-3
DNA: TGTGCCAGCAGTTACCCCGGGTCGGGACTAACCCAAGAGACCCAGTACTTC
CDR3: CASSYPGSGLTQETQYF

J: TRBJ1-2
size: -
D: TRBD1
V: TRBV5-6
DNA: TGTGCCAGCAGCTGGGACAGGGAAAACTATGGCTACACCTTC
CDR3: CASSWDRENYGYTF

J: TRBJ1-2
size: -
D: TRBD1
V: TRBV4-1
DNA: TGCGCCAGCAGCCAAGACGTTGCCAGGGGGATTAGTGGCTACACCTTC
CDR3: CASSQDVARGISGYTF

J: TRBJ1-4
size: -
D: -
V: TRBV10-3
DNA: TGTGCCTGCTCGGACAGTCTAGCAACTAATGAAAAACTGTTTTTT
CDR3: CACSDSLATNEKLFF

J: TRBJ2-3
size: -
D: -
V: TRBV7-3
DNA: TGTGCCAGCAGCTTCCTAAACACAGATACGCAGTATTTT
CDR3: CASSFLNTDTQYF

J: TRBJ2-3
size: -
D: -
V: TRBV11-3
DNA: TGTGCCAGCAGCCCCTCAGGGAGAGATACGCAGTATTTT
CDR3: CASSPSGRDTQYF

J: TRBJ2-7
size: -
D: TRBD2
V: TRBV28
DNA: TGTGCCAGCAGTTTGGGGACTAGCGGGAGCTACGAGCAGTACTTC
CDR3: CASSLGTSGSYEQYF

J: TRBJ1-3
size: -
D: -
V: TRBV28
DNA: TGTGCCAGCTTCCAGGGGACTGGAAACACCATATATTTT
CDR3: CASFQGTGNTIYF

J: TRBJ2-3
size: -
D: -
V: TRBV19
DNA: TGTGCCAGTAGTCGGGCCTCCACAGATACGCAGTATTTT
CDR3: CASSRASTDTQYF

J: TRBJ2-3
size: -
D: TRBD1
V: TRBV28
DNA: TGTGCCAGCAGCTCCCGGACAGGGAGGCTGGGGTATACGCAGTATTTT
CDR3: CASSSRTGRLGYTQYF

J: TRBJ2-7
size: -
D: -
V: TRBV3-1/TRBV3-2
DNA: TGTGCCAGCAGCTGGGGGCAGCTCAGCTCCTACGAGCAGTACTTC
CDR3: CASSWGQLSSYEQYF

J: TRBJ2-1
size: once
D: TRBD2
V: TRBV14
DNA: TGTGCCAGCAGCCCTGGACTAGCTCAAAGTGGGGAGCAGTTCTTC
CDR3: CASSPGLAQSGEQFF

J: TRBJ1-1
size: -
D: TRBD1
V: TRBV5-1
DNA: TGCGCCAGCAACTACAGGGGCGCGGGGACTGAAGCTTTCTTT
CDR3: CASNYRGAGTEAFF

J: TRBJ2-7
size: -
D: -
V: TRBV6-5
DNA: TGTGCCAGCAAAGCCCCAGGGAATTACGAGCAGTACTTC
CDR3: CASKAPGNYEQYF

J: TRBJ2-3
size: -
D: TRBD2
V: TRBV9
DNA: TGTGCCAGCAGCCCAACCAGCGGGGCTAGCACAGATACGCAGTATTTT
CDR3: CASSPTSGASTDTQYF

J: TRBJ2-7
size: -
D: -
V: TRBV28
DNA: TGTGCCAGCAGTCTGAGGACCCGACGCCTCTACGAGCAGTACTTC
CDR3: CASSLRTRRLYEQYF

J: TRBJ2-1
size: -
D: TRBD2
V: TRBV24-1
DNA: TGTGCCACCAGTGACCCAACTAGCGGGGGGCCCCTCTTCTTC
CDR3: CATSDPTSGGPLFF

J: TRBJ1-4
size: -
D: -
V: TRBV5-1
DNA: TGCGCCAGCAGCTTGGGAGCCGACAGGAATGCTAATGAAAAACTGTTTTTT
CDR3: CASSLGADRNANEKLFF

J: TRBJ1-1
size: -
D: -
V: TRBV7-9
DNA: TGTGCCAGCAGAACAGGGATTATGAACACTGAAGCTTTCTTT
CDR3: CASRTGIMNTEAFF

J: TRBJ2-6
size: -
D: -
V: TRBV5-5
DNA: TGTGCCAGCAGCTTGGAGGGACAAAGCTCTGGGGCCAACGTCCTGACTTTC
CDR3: CASSLEGQSSGANVLTF

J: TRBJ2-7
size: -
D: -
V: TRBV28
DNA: TGTGCCAGCAGTTTAGAGGCCGGGACTGTCACCTACGAGCAGTACTTC
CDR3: CASSLEAGTVTYEQYF

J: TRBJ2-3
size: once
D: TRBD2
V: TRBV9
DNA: TGTGCCAGCAGCACGCGGACTAGCGATACGCAGTATTTT
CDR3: CASSTRTSDTQYF

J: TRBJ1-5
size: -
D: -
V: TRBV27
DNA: TGTGCCAGCAGTTTATCCGCCACCTTCAATCAGCCCCAGCATTTT
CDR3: CASSLSATFNQPQHF

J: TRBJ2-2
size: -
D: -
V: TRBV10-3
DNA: TGTGCCATCAGCGGGACTTCGAACACCGGGGAGCTGTTTTTT
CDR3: CAISGTSNTGELFF

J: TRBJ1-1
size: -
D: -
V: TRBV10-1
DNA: TGCGCCAGCACCCGACTCAGGGAATTGGTCCCCACTGAAGCTTTCTTT
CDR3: CASTRLRELVPTEAFF

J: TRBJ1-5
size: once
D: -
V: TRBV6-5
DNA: TGTGCCAGCAGTTACTCGGCAGTCGGGAGCAATCAGCCCCAGCATTTT
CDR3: CASSYSAVGSNQPQHF

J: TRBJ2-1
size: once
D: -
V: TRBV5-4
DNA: TGTGCCAGCAGCGTCGGGACGGAGCAGTTCTTC
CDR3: CASSVGTEQFF

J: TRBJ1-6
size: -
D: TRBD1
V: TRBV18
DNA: TGTGCCAGCTCACCAGACCAGGACAGGGGGTCACCCCTCCACTTT
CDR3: CASSPDQDRGSPLHF

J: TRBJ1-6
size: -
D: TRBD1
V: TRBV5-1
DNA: TGCGCCAGCAGCTTGGGACAGGGGGCTCAAAATTCACCCCTCCACTTT
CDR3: CASSLGQGAQNSPLHF

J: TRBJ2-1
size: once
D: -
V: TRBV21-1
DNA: TGTGCCAGCAGCCTCCCTACGGGGACACAATACAATGAGCAGTTCTTC
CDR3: CASSLPTGTQYNEQFF

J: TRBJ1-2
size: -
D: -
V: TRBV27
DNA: TGTGCCAGCAGCCCTGGGGCAGGGGTGGGTGGCTACACCTTC
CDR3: CASSPGAGVGGYTF

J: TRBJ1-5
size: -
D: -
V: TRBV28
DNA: TGTGCCAGCAGTTTTTCCAGGGACGACAATCAGCCCCAGCATTTT
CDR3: CASSFSRDDNQPQHF

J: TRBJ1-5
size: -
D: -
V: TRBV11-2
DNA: TGTGCCAGCAGCTTAGGGGGGGGCAATCAGCCCCAGCATTTT
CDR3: CASSLGGGNQPQHF

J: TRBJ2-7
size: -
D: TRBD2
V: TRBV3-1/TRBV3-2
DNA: TGTGCCAGCAGCCAAGTGCTAGCGGGAAGTTCCTACGAGCAGTACTTC
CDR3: CASSQVLAGSSYEQYF

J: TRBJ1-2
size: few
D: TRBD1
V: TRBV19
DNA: TGTGCCAGTAGTATAAGGACAGGGGGCTCGAACTATGGCTACACCTTC
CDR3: CASSIRTGGSNYGYTF

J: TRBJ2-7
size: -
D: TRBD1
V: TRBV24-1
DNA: TGTGCCACCAGTGACCCTATCCGGACAGGAGTCTACGAGCAGTACTTC
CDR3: CATSDPIRTGVYEQYF

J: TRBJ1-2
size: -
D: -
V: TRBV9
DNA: TGTGCCAGCAGCGTAAAGGACAGAGCCTCCTATGGCTACACCTTC
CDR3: CASSVKDRASYGYTF

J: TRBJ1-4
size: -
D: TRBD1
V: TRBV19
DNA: TGTGCCAGTAGTTCCGGGACAGCGAATGAAAAACTGTTTTTT
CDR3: CASSSGTANEKLFF

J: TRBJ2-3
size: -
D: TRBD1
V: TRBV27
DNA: TGTGCCAGCAGCCAAGGGGCAGGGGGCCCAGATACGCAGTATTTT
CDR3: CASSQGAGGPDTQYF

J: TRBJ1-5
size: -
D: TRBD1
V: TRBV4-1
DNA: TGCGCCAGCAGCCAAGAAGACAGGGCGGTAGGTCAGCCCCAGCATTTT
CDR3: CASSQEDRAVGQPQHF

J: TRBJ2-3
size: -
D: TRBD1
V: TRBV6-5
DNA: TGTGCCAGCACCGAGGGGGCGGGAGATACGCAGTATTTT
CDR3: CASTEGAGDTQYF

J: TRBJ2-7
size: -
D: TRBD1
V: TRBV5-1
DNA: TGCGCCAGCAGCTTGGGGGCAGGGGGTTACGAGCAGTACTTC
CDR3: CASSLGAGGYEQYF

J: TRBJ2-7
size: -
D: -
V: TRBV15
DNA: TGTGCCACCAGCAGAGATAGTGGGACATCATTCTGGGAGCAGTACTTC
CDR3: CATSRDSGTSFWEQYF

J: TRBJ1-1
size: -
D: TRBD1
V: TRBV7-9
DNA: TGTGCCAGCAGCTTAGTAGGGGGCAGTACTGAAGCTTTCTTT
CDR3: CASSLVGGSTEAFF

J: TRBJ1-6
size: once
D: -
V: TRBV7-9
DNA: TGTGCCAGCAGTATCTCCTATAATTCACCCCTCCACTTT
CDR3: CASSISYNSPLHF

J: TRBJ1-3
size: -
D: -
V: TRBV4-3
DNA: TGCGCCAGCAGCCAAGATCGAGGGGCGGGTGGAAACACCATATATTTT
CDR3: CASSQDRGAGGNTIYF

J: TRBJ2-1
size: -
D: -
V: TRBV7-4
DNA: TGTGCCGGATACAATGAGCAGTTCTTC
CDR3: CAGYNEQFF

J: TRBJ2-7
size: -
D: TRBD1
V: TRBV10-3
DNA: TGTGCCATCAGTGGGGGACAGGGGGCTCCTTCGACCTACGAGCAGTACTTC
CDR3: CAISGGQGAPSTYEQYF